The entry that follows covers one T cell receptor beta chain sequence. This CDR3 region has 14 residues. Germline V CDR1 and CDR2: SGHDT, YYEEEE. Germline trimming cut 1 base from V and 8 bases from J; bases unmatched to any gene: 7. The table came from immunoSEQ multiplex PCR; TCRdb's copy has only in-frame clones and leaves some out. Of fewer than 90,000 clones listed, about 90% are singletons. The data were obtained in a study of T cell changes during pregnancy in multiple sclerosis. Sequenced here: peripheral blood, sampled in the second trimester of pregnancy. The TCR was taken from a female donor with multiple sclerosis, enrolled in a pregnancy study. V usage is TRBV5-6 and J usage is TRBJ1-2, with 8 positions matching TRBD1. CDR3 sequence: CASSLLQGARGYTF. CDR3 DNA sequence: TGTGCCAGCAGCTTGTTGCAGGGGGCACGGGGCTACACCTTC.